The 18 T cell receptor beta chains below were found in one sample sequenced in a study of T-cell reconstitution after alpha-beta-depleted transplantation in children. Unique molecular identifiers were incorporated when the TCRbeta library was constructed. From the PCR reads, TCRdb called clonotypes with MiXCR, one entry per CDR3 protein. The table lists about 480,000 distinct CDR3 sequences, approximately 12% of them singletons. Sequencing was performed on PBMCs from the stem cell graft donor, taken from the stem cell graft. Every receptor here comes from a human donor who donated a stem cell graft to a child with combined immunodeficiency.

The chain joins TRBV30 to TRBJ2-3; 7 bases map to TRBD1. The trim removed 3 bases at V and 0 bases at J, leaving 3 bases unmatched. Per germline, CDR1 GTSNPN and CDR2 SVGIG (reference sequence). The CDR3 length is 14 residues. CDR3 region: CAWSRDRSTDTQYF. The CDR3 DNA reads TGTGCCTGGAGCCGGGACAGAAGCACAGATACGCAGTATTTT.

This clonotype showed up many times. The rearrangement links TRBV20-1 to TRBJ2-4; the match to TRBD2 covers 9 bases. V lost 1 base, J lost 6 bases, and 10 bases stayed unmatched. The CDR3 covers 16 residues. Germline V gives CDR1 DFQATT, CDR2 SNEGSKA (reference sequence). CDR3 DNA sequence: TGCAGTGCTAGAGCCCCCGGGACTAGCAGCGGAAACATTCAGTACTTC. Protein product: CSARAPGTSSGNIQYF.

This clonotype was recorded at least ten times. The V gene is TRBV12-3 or TRBV12-4, the J gene TRBJ2-5; 8 bases map to TRBD2. Trimming took 3 bases from V and 4 from J; bases not matched to a gene: 10. The CDR3 has 16 residues. In nucleotides, the CDR3 is TGTGCCAGCAGTTTTTCAGTGGGGCTAGCGGGAGAGACCCAGTACTTC. The encoded protein is CASSFSVGLAGETQYF.

Many counts were recorded for this clonotype. The CDR3 DNA is TGTGCCAGCAGGACTAGCGAGAACACCGGGGAGCTGTTTTTT. This gives the protein CASRTSENTGELFF. This sequence joins TRBV12-3 or TRBV12-4 and TRBJ2-2, with 8 nucleotides matching TRBD2. The CDR3 length is 14 residues. J lost 1 base, V lost 6 bases, and 1 base had no gene match.

This clonotype turned up a few times. The V and J genes are TRBV7-8 and TRBJ2-6; D is undetermined. Trimming shortened V by 0 bases and J by 2 bases, and 17 bases separated the two germline ends. This CDR3 comprises 19 residues. Germline CDR1 is SGHVS and CDR2 is FQNEAQ. The CDR3 DNA follows: TGTGCCAGCAGCTTAGCCCCTCGAACCCCAGGCACTGGGGCCAACGTCCTGACTTTC. It translates to CASSLAPRTPGTGANVLTF.

The chain couples TRBV4-3 to TRBJ1-4, with 10 bases lining up with TRBD1. With 3 bases clipped from V and 8 bases from J, the junction kept 6 bases outside the gene matches. Germline V CDR1 and CDR2: LGHNA, YSLEER. This CDR3 has 15 amino acids. DNA for the CDR3: TGCGCCAGCAGCCAGTTTGGGACAGGGGACGAAAAACTGTTTTTT. Amino acid sequence: CASSQFGTGDEKLFF.

By proportion, this clonotype is medium-sized. The chain links TRBV6-5 to TRBJ2-1, with 11 nucleotides matching TRBD2. V shed 6 bases, J shed 10 bases, and the junction held 2 bases outside the gene matches. The germline gives CDR1 MNHEY, CDR2 SVGAGI. The CDR3 runs to 12 residues. Here the CDR3 reads CASRTSGNEQFF. In nucleotides, the CDR3 is TGTGCCAGCAGGACTAGCGGGAACGAGCAGTTCTTC.

This clonotype was recorded many times. The gene calls are TRBV12-5 and TRBJ2-5, with D perhaps matching TRBD1 (6 bases). CDR1 and CDR2 (germline): LGHNT, FRNRAP. CDR3 length equals 15 residues. V lost 6 bases and J lost 1, with 15 bases in between. The CDR3 protein is CASGKGVTGQETQYF. CDR3 bases: TGTGCTAGTGGAAAGGGGGTAACGGGCCAAGAGACCCAGTACTTC.

In its sample, this clonotype was seen a few times. The chain links TRBV20-1 to TRBJ2-6; D not certain. Between the trimmed V and J ends, which lost 6 bases and 0 bases, there was a span of 6 bases. This CDR3 has 13 residues. Germline V gene lookup returns CDR1 DFQATT and CDR2 SNEGSKA (reference sequence). The CDR3 coding sequence is TGCAGTGCCTTGCCCTCTGGGGCCAACGTCCTGACTTTC. It translates to CSALPSGANVLTF.

This clonotype was counted a few times. The V call is TRBV30, the J call TRBJ1-6, with 8 positions matching TRBD1. The length of the CDR3 is 13 residues. Germline V gives CDR1 GTSNPN, CDR2 SVGIG (reference sequence). V shed 1 base, J shed 7 bases, and the junction held 0 bases outside the gene matches. The CDR3, as DNA: TGTGCCTGGAGTGGGACAGGGAATTCACCCCTCCACTTT. It encodes CAWSGTGNSPLHF.

This clonotype was seen at least ten times. The rearrangement links TRBV6-5 to TRBJ2-5; D is unclear. The CDR3 runs to 14 residues. The germline CDR1 and CDR2 sequences are MNHEY and SVGAGI. Trimming removed 1 base from V and 7 bases from J, with 13 bases in between. This chain's CDR3 is CASSYWARKGTQYF. The DNA of the CDR3 is TGTGCCAGCAGTTACTGGGCCAGAAAAGGGACCCAGTACTTC.

The chain is built from TRBV20-1 and TRBJ2-1; unclear D gene. Deletions cut 3 bases from V and 7 bases from J, with 10 bases between. This CDR3 has 12 residues. Germline values: CDR1 DFQATT, CDR2 SNEGSKA (reference sequence). CDR3 DNA: TGCAGTGCTAGCGGACGCTTTAATGAGCAGTTCTTC. This encodes CSASGRFNEQFF.

This clonotype was detected many times. This rearrangement joins TRBV7-9 to TRBJ2-5; the match to TRBD2 covers 11 bases. The CDR3 spans 19 residues. The V segment lost 1 base and the J segment 3 bases; nucleotides outside the gene matches: 13. Germline V CDR1 and CDR2: SEHNR, FQNEAQ (reference sequence). The CDR3 loop is CASSLETAPRLAGKETQYF. As DNA, the CDR3 is TGTGCCAGCAGCTTAGAGACCGCCCCCCGACTAGCGGGGAAAGAGACCCAGTACTTC.

This clonotype appeared a single time. J is TRBJ2-7 and V is TRBV3-1; 10 bases match TRBD2. Per germline, CDR1 LGHDT and CDR2 YNNKEL (reference sequence). J gave up 6 bases and V 6 bases, and 8 bases lay outside the gene matches. The CDR3 is 14 amino acids. CDR3 amino acids: CASSSSGGQGEQYF. CDR3 DNA sequence: TGTGCCAGCAGTTCTAGCGGGGGACAAGGCGAGCAGTACTTC.

The chain carries TRBV30 and TRBJ2-3; 7 bases match TRBD2. The V gene end was trimmed by 8 bases and the J gene end by 1 base; junction bases not matched to a gene: 6. CDR1 is GTSNPN and CDR2 is SVGIG in the germline V gene (reference sequence). The CDR3 is 13 amino acids. CDR3: CAEELAGTDTQYF. Written as DNA, the CDR3 is TGTGCCGAAGAGCTAGCGGGCACAGATACGCAGTATTTT. Variable domain in full (rest from reference TRBV30 and TRBJ2-3): SQTIHQWPATLVQPVGSPLSLECTVEGTSNPNLYWYRQAAGRGLQLLFYSVGIGQISSEVPQNLSASRPQDRQFILSSKKLLLSDSGFYLCAEELAGTDTQYFGPGTRLTVL.

This clonotype showed up just a few times. The CDR3 protein is CSVVGLAGLDTQYF. CDR3 DNA sequence: TGCAGCGTTGTGGGACTAGCGGGATTGGATACGCAGTATTTT. V and J are TRBV29-1 and TRBJ2-3, with 13 bases fitting TRBD2. Looked up from germline, CDR1 is SQVTM and CDR2 is ANQGSEA. The CDR3 loop spans 14 amino acids. J gave up 6 bases and V 4 bases, and 4 bases lay outside the gene matches.

This clonotype was seen only a few times. The J gene is TRBJ2-1, the V gene TRBV29-1, with D possibly TRBD1 on 5 matching bases. This CDR3 is 13 amino acids long. Trimming took off 6 bases at V and 3 bases at J, with 12 bases between the two ends. Germline CDR1 is SQVTM and CDR2 is ANQGSEA. CDR3 sequence reads: CSVTAVYYNEQFF. Written as DNA, the CDR3 is TGCAGCGTGACAGCCGTGTACTACAATGAGCAGTTCTTC.

This clonotype has a count of ten or more. CDR3 nucleotides: TGTGCCAGCAGTTTCGGTCCGACGCGTCAGCCCCAGCATTTT. Translating it yields CASSFGPTRQPQHF. The genes are TRBV12-3 or TRBV12-4 and TRBJ1-5; no firm D call. CDR3 length: 14 amino acids. Between the trimmed V and J ends, which lost 3 bases and 6 bases, there was a span of 12 bases.